Listed here are 15 T cell receptor beta chains from one sample, sequenced in a study of blood T cell repertoires in COVID-19. The repertoire was sequenced with immunoSEQ multiplex PCR; TCRdb's copy has only in-frame clones and lacks some. Of 50,000 to 85,000 clones listed, about 89% are singletons. Material: peripheral blood. Receptor source: a human donor in a cohort sampled during active COVID-19.

J is TRBJ1-1 and V is TRBV7-9; 8 positions agree with TRBD1. The CDR3 spans 16 residues. The V gene end was trimmed by 0 bases and the J gene end by 4 bases; junction bases not matched to a gene: 7. In germline, CDR1 is SEHNR, CDR2 FQNEAQ (reference sequence). CDR3: CASSLAPGQGGTEAFF. CDR3 in DNA: TGTGCCAGCAGCTTAGCCCCCGGACAGGGCGGCACTGAAGCTTTCTTT.

J is TRBJ2-3 and V is TRBV19, with D perhaps matching TRBD1 (6 bases). CDR3 length: 17 residues. CDR1 LNHDA and CDR2 SQIVND come from the germline V gene (reference sequence). V dropped 6 bases and J dropped 2 bases, with 21 bases sitting between them. The CDR3 spells CASRASLGRGSTDTQYF. In DNA, the CDR3 is TGTGCCAGTAGGGCTTCTCTGGGCAGGGGTTCCACAGATACGCAGTATTTT.

This clone appeared a single time. The J gene is TRBJ2-1, the V gene TRBV9; D possibly corresponds to TRBD1 (6 bases). This CDR3 has 16 amino acids. Trimming pared 0 bases from V and 9 bases from J, leaving 19 bases between. Germline V gives CDR1 SGDLS, CDR2 YYNGEE. The CDR3 spells CASSVGVGTLNLEQFF. CDR3 bases: TGTGCCAGCAGCGTAGGAGTTGGGACACTCAACCTTGAGCAGTTCTTC.

The V and J genes are TRBV19 and TRBJ2-5; 8 bases line up with TRBD2. The CDR3 sequence is 17 residues long. Germline-derived CDR1 and CDR2 are LNHDA and SQIVND (reference sequence). V was clipped by 0 bases and J by 2 bases; unmatched bases: 8. This CDR3 is CASSIDREAGEQETQYF. Written as DNA, the CDR3 is TGTGCCAGTAGTATAGACCGCGAAGCGGGGGAACAAGAGACCCAGTACTTC.

This chain joins TRBV7-2 and TRBJ2-7; D is undetermined. V gave up 1 base and J gave up 3 bases, with 7 bases separating them. The V gene's germline CDR1 is SGHTA and CDR2 FQGNSA. The CDR3 consists of 13 residues. The CDR3 loop is CASSLGQNYEQYF. The DNA of the CDR3 is TGTGCCAGCAGCTTAGGGCAGAACTACGAGCAGTACTTC.

The chain employs TRBV27 and TRBJ2-1; 10 bases line up with TRBD2. The CDR3 consists of 15 residues. J was trimmed by 3 bases and V by 2 bases; bases with no gene match: 1. Per the germline V gene, CDR1 is MNHEY and CDR2 is SMNVEV (reference sequence). The CDR3 DNA reads TGTGCCAGCAGTTTAGGACTAGCGGACTACAATGAGCAGTTCTTC. This codes for CASSLGLADYNEQFF.

The rearrangement uses TRBV10-1 and TRBJ2-7; possibly TRBD1 for D (6 bases). V lost 5 bases and J lost 2, with 10 bases in between. CDR1 is WNHNN, CDR2 SYGVQD, per germline (reference sequence). This CDR3 spans 13 amino acids. The CDR3 nucleotides read TGCGCCAGCAGTCCCGGACAGACCTACGAGCAGTACTTC. Amino acids: CASSPGQTYEQYF.

The genes are TRBV6-6 and TRBJ2-3, with D possibly TRBD1 on 6 matching bases. V shed 0 bases and J shed 0 bases, with 10 bases lying between them. The CDR3 loop spans 16 amino acids. From germline, CDR1 is MNHNY and CDR2 SVGAGI (reference sequence). The CDR3 DNA reads TGTGCCAGCAGTTACTCCAGGGGCACTAGCACAGATACGCAGTATTTT. It is translated as CASSYSRGTSTDTQYF.

The V and J genes are TRBV23-1 and TRBJ1-2, with 9 bases fitting TRBD1. TRBV23-1 is recorded as an ORF, its role being uncertain. V shed 6 bases and J 5 bases; nucleotides not matched to a gene: 19. The CDR3 has 18 residues. The CDR3 region is CASRPNGTGKGMTYGYTF. Here the CDR3 DNA reads TGCGCCAGCAGACCGAACGGGACAGGGAAAGGTATGACATATGGCTACACCTTC.

V and J are TRBV21-1 and TRBJ2-5; the table's D call, TRBD2, has no DNA check behind it. TRBV21-1 is a known pseudogene. The CDR3 runs to 14 residues. The CDR3 sequence: CASSKRSGQETQYF. CDR3 nucleotide sequence: TGTGCCAGCAGCAAAAGGAGCGGCCAAGAGACCCAGTACTTC.

This sequence joins TRBV2 and TRBJ2-6; D ambiguous. Trimming left V 10 bases short and J 1 base short, with 8 bases between. Germline V gene sequence: CDR1 SNHLY, CDR2 FYNNEI. The length of the CDR3 is 13 residues. Here the CDR3 reads CATSESGANVLTF. The CDR3 DNA reads as TGTGCCACAAGCGAGTCTGGGGCCAACGTCCTGACTTTC.

This clone has a single count. The chain has TRBV30 and TRBJ2-5, with a weak D call TRBD2 (5 bases). The CDR3 extends over 12 amino acids. Trimming shortened V by 0 bases and J by 4 bases, and 6 bases separated the two germline ends. Germline V gene lookup returns CDR1 GTSNPN and CDR2 SVGIG (reference sequence). CDR3 sequence (DNA): TGTGCCTGGAGTGTACGGGGAGAGACCCAGTACTTC. Protein product: CAWSVRGETQYF. The full variable domain, rest sourced from reference TRBV30 and TRBJ2-5, is SQTIHQWPATLVQPVGSPLSLECTVEGTSNPNLYWYRQAAGRGLQLLFYSVGIGQISSEVPQNLSASRPQDRQFILSSKKLLLSDSGFYLCAWSVRGETQYFGPGTRLLVL.

This chain connects TRBV29-1 to TRBJ1-1, with TRBD1 matching over 7 bases. The CDR3 runs to 15 residues. Trimming removed 4 bases from V and 1 base from J; junction bases left unmatched: 9. Per germline, CDR1 SQVTM and CDR2 ANQGSEA. The CDR3 coding sequence is TGCAGCGTTGTACGGCAGGGGGGTCCGAACACTGAAGCTTTCTTT. Encoded protein: CSVVRQGGPNTEAFF.

The chain has TRBV29-1 and TRBJ1-2; 7 positions match TRBD1. The CDR3 runs to 13 residues. Germline lookup yields CDR1 SQVTM and CDR2 ANQGSEA. With 5 bases clipped from V and 4 bases from J, the junction kept 7 bases outside the gene matches. CDR3 coding DNA: TGCAGCGTTTCTGACAGGGACTTCTATGGCTACACCTTC. This encodes CSVSDRDFYGYTF.

The V and J genes are TRBV6-6 and TRBJ1-1; TRBD1 aligns across 7 bases. CDR1 MNHNY and CDR2 SVGAGI come from the germline V gene (reference sequence). The CDR3 extends over 14 amino acids. V lost 5 bases to trimming and J lost 10 bases; unmatched junction nucleotides: 13. For the CDR3, the DNA is TGTGCCAGCAGTAGAGAGGGGGCTCGGGCTGTAGCTTTCTTT. Translation gives CASSREGARAVAFF.